Sequencing of this TCR beta chain was carried out in a study of cytomegalovirus exposure and HLA in healthy donors. General observations from the study: In an earlier analysis, most TCR beta V segments were productive about 87% or about 30% of the time.

With 3 bases removed from V and 1 base from J, the gap between germline ends came to 15 bases. Germline assignment: CDR1 SGHTA and CDR2 FQGNSA. This CDR3 spans 16 amino acids. In regard to this clone: The target antigen is unknown.

13 Jbeta primers and 60 Vbeta primers were used for the PCR. Only in-frame clones appear in the TCRdb table, and some are missing; sequencing was by immunoSEQ multiplex PCR. Here the sample spans some 130,000 clones, around 77% being singletons. The specimen was PBMCs. The source is a man in his fifties in good health and CMV-seronegative. The rearrangement links TRBV7-2 to TRBJ2-5; TRBD2 is a possible D gene (5 bases). The CDR3 nucleotides are TGTGCCAGCAGCTTCGCCGTGGGAGTAGGCCAAGAGACCCAGTACTTC. Translation gives CASSFAVGVGQETQYF.